The 29 T cell receptor beta chains listed next were all sequenced from one sample in a study of cytomegalovirus exposure and HLA in healthy donors. It was with 60 Vbeta and 13 Jbeta primers that the PCR ran. Clones were read by immunoSEQ multiplex PCR, and TCRdb kept only the in-frame ones, dropping some. The sample consists of approximately 190,000 clones, roughly nine tenths of them appearing once. Sequencing was performed on PBMCs. Receptors originate from a boy younger than 10 in good health and CMV-seronegative.

CDR3 loop: CATSRDRGGGASNEQFF. The CDR3 region has the DNA TGTGCCACCAGCAGAGATCGTGGCGGGGGGGCCTCCAATGAGCAGTTCTTC. V gene TRBV15 combines with J gene TRBJ2-1; TRBD2 matches at 9 bases. After removal of 0 bases from V and 6 bases from J, the junction contained 9 bases not matched to a gene. The CDR3 covers 17 residues. In germline, CDR1 is LNHNV, CDR2 YYDKDF (reference sequence).

CDR3 protein: CASAPKGVNTEAFF. In DNA, the CDR3 is TGTGCCAGCGCACCCAAGGGGGTTAACACTGAAGCTTTCTTT. The genes are TRBV5-5 and TRBJ1-1; weak D call: TRBD1 (6 bases). The CDR3 spans 14 residues. Germline V gene sequence: CDR1 SGHKS, CDR2 YYEKEE (reference sequence). V was clipped by 7 bases and J by 2 bases, with 15 bases between them.

The chain has TRBV5-4 and TRBJ2-7, with TRBD1 matching over 9 bases. Unmatched junction bases numbered 3, after V lost 0 bases and J lost 2 bases. The CDR3 is made up of 15 amino acids. Germline V gives CDR1 SGHNT, CDR2 YYREEE (reference sequence). The CDR3, as DNA: TGTGCCAGCAGCTTGGACAGGGGGCAAACCTACGAGCAGTACTTC. Encoded protein: CASSLDRGQTYEQYF.

This clone showed up just once. The chain couples TRBV19 to TRBJ1-5; perhaps TRBD1 as D (6 bases). CDR3 length equals 16 residues. Germline CDR1 and CDR2: LNHDA and SQIVND (reference sequence). The V and J ends lost 2 bases and 6 bases respectively, with 17 bases between them. This CDR3 reads CASSIFGRTEGQPQHF. CDR3 sequence (DNA): TGTGCCAGTAGTATATTTGGTCGGACAGAGGGTCAGCCCCAGCATTTT.

This chain connects TRBV6-1 to TRBJ1-5; TRBD1 matches 7 bases. Trimming took 9 bases from V and 3 from J; bases not matched to a gene: 5. CDR3 length: 13 amino acids. The germline gives CDR1 MNHNS, CDR2 SASEGT. The CDR3 DNA reads as TGTGCCAGTAAGACAGGGAACAATCAGCCCCAGCATTTT. Encoded protein: CASKTGNNQPQHF.

V and J are TRBV4-1 and TRBJ2-7; D is possibly TRBD1 (6 bases). V dropped 1 base and J dropped 1 base, with 14 bases sitting between them. The CDR3 sequence is 16 residues long. Germline V gives CDR1 MGHRA, CDR2 YSYEKL. The CDR3 DNA reads TGCGCCAGCAGCCAAGCTCAGGGGTGGGATTCCTACGAGCAGTACTTC. This gives the protein CASSQAQGWDSYEQYF.

V and J are TRBV6-4 and TRBJ2-3; 14 positions agree with TRBD2. CDR1 and CDR2 from the germline V gene are MRHNA and SNTAGT. Unmatched junction bases numbered 7, after V lost 4 bases and J lost 7 bases. CDR3 size: 16 residues. Here the CDR3 DNA reads TGTGCCAGCAGTGCGACTAGCGGGGGGGCTGCAAATACGCAGTATTTT. Protein: CASSATSGGAANTQYF.

The genes are TRBV6-5 and TRBJ1-2, with TRBD1 as a possible D gene (5 bases). The V gene lost 5 bases and the J gene lost 5 bases, with 12 bases spanning the gap. The CDR3 has 13 amino acids. The germline CDR1 and CDR2 sequences are MNHEY and SVGAGI. The CDR3 here is CASSPPAGYGYTF. CDR3 DNA: TGTGCCAGCAGTCCTCCGGCAGGGTATGGCTACACCTTC.

The rearrangement uses TRBV28 and TRBJ2-5; no clear D. V was trimmed by 4 bases and J by 5 bases, leaving 11 bases between them. The CDR3 consists of 13 residues. In germline, CDR1 is MDHEN, CDR2 SYDVKM. Here the CDR3 reads CASSSPKPETQYF. The CDR3 region has the DNA TGTGCCAGCAGTTCACCCAAGCCGGAGACCCAGTACTTC.

The V and J genes are TRBV6-1 and TRBJ2-3, with D possibly TRBD2 on 5 matching bases. The CDR3 is 16 amino acids. The germline V gene has CDR1 MNHNS and CDR2 SASEGT. Trimming took 4 bases from V and 2 from J, leaving 16 bases between them. The CDR3 DNA follows: TGTGCCAGCAGTGGCCTAGCAGCGTCTGACACAGATACGCAGTATTTT. Encoded protein: CASSGLAASDTDTQYF.

Notes on this clone: Sequence at one end of the junction differs from germline and may be a read error. This rearrangement joins TRBV4-1 to TRBJ2-4, with TRBD1 identical over 7 bases. The CDR3 length is 15 residues. Germline V lookup: CDR1 MGHRA, CDR2 YSYEKL. The CDR3 protein is CVSSQDPGGSNIQYF. CDR3 bases: TGCGTCAGCAGCCAAGATCCAGGGGGTTCAAACATTCAGTACTTC.

The V and J genes are TRBV4-1 and TRBJ1-4, with 7 positions matching TRBD1. CDR1 and CDR2 from the germline V gene are MGHRA and YSYEKL. This CDR3 region has 14 residues. Trimming took 2 bases from V and 8 from J; bases not matched to a gene: 5. As DNA, the CDR3 is TGCGCCAGCAGCCAAACCGGGACAGCCGAAAAACTGTTTTTT. This sequence encodes CASSQTGTAEKLFF.

The chain uses TRBV30 and TRBJ2-6; TRBD1 might be the D (6 bases). The CDR3 is made up of 14 amino acids. With 5 bases removed from V and 3 bases from J, the gap between germline ends came to 11 bases. Germline V lookup: CDR1 GTSNPN, CDR2 SVGIG (reference sequence). The CDR3 is CAWSRGGGANVLTF. As DNA, the CDR3 is TGTGCCTGGTCCAGGGGCGGTGGGGCCAACGTCCTGACTTTC.

The V call is TRBV19, the J call TRBJ1-5, with D possibly being TRBD1 (6 bases). Germline V gene data show CDR1 as LNHDA and CDR2 as SQIVND (reference sequence). The CDR3 spans 18 residues. V lost 1 base and J lost 0, with 16 bases in between. CDR3 sequence reads: CASSIVDRRFNSNQPQHF. The DNA of the CDR3 is TGTGCCAGTAGTATAGTGGACAGACGCTTTAATAGCAATCAGCCCCAGCATTTT. The variable domain in full, with the rest retrieved from reference TRBV19 and TRBJ1-5, is DGGITQSPKYLFRKEGQNVTLSCEQNLNHDAMYWYRQDPGQGLRLIYYSQIVNDFQKGDIAEGYSVSREKKESFPLTVTSAQKNPTAFYLCASSIVDRRFNSNQPQHFGDGTRLSIL.

The rearrangement joins TRBV23-1 to TRBJ2-5, with 7 bases aligning to TRBD1. TRBV23-1 is labeled an ORF, and its function is uncertain. The CDR3 contains 18 residues. The V and J ends lost 6 bases and 2 bases, in that order; junction bases with no gene match: 18. CDR3 bases: TGCGCCAGCAGAAAAGAAACCGACAGGGCCGACTGTCAAGAGACCCAGTACTTC. Translating it yields CASRKETDRADCQETQYF.

This chain links TRBV28 with TRBJ1-4; 7 bases are a match to TRBD1. V shed 6 bases and J 0 bases; nucleotides not matched to a gene: 13. Germline assignment: CDR1 MDHEN and CDR2 SYDVKM. CDR3 length: 18 amino acids. CDR3 DNA: TGTGCCAGCAGCACAGCCGGGACAGTGAGCCCAACTAATGAAAAACTGTTTTTT. It codes for CASSTAGTVSPTNEKLFF. The complete variable domain, with remaining parts taken from reference TRBV28 and TRBJ1-4, reads DVKVTQSSRYLVKRTGEKVFLECVQDMDHENMFWYRQDPGLGLRLIYFSYDVKMKEKGDIPEGYSVSREKKERFSLILESASTNQTSMYLCASSTAGTVSPTNEKLFFGSGTQLSVL.

The V and J genes are TRBV11-2 and TRBJ2-5; 7 bases fit TRBD2. Germline V gene lookup returns CDR1 SGHAT and CDR2 FQNNGV. The CDR3 covers 15 residues. After removal of 3 bases from V and 1 base from J, the junction contained 5 bases not matched to a gene. Here the CDR3 reads CASSFGRQFQETQYF. In DNA form, the CDR3 reads TGTGCCAGCAGCTTCGGGAGGCAGTTCCAAGAGACCCAGTACTTC.

A remark on this clone: The sample carries other DNA sequences with the same CDR3. The genes are TRBV6-5 and TRBJ1-5; TRBD1 is a possible D gene (6 bases). Trimming took off 6 bases at V and 5 bases at J, with 14 bases between the two ends. The germline CDR1 and CDR2 sequences are MNHEY and SVGAGI. The CDR3 extends over 14 amino acids. The CDR3 DNA reads TGTGCCAGCAGCCCCGGACAGATAGATCAGCCCCAGCATTTT. Its translation: CASSPGQIDQPQHF.

The V call is TRBV27, the J call TRBJ2-2; 13 bases are a match to TRBD2. Germline-derived CDR1 and CDR2 are MNHEY and SMNVEV (reference sequence). V gave up 6 bases and J gave up 6 bases; unmatched junction bases: 4. There are 15 residues in the CDR3. CDR3 nucleotides: TGTGCCAGCAGACCACTAGCGGGGGGGCCCGGGGAGCTGTTTTTT. Amino acid sequence: CASRPLAGGPGELFF.

This clone was observed a single time. V usage is TRBV19 and J usage is TRBJ2-3, with 7 bases matching TRBD1. Germline CDR1 LNHDA, CDR2 SQIVND (reference sequence). After removal of 3 bases from V and 1 base from J, the junction contained 4 bases not matched to a gene. The CDR3 is 15 amino acids. CDR3 sequence reads: CASSIRGLRTDTQYF. CDR3 sequence (DNA): TGTGCCAGTAGTATTAGGGGGCTCCGCACAGATACGCAGTATTTT.

The rearrangement uses TRBV11-1 and TRBJ2-5; the match to TRBD2 covers 13 bases. CDR3 size: 17 residues. Germline V CDR1 and CDR2: SGHAT, FQDESV (reference sequence). The J segment lost 2 bases and the V segment lost 5 bases, leaving 8 bases of the junction unmatched. The DNA of the CDR3 is TGTGCCAGCAGCCCAGTGTGGGGACTAGCGGGGCAAGAGACCCAGTACTTC. Encoded protein: CASSPVWGLAGQETQYF. Full variable domain (remainder filled in from reference TRBV11-1 and TRBJ2-5): EAEVAQSPRYKITEKSQAVAFWCDPISGHATLYWYRQILGQGPELLVQFQDESVVDDSQLPKDRFSAERLKGVDSTLKIQPAELGDSAMYLCASSPVWGLAGQETQYFGPGTRLLVL.

The genes are TRBV4-1 and TRBJ2-2, with TRBD1 matching over 9 bases. With V trimmed by 1 base and J by 1 base, 4 bases remained unmatched. Germline lookup yields CDR1 MGHRA and CDR2 YSYEKL. This CDR3 region has 17 residues. The CDR3 protein is CASSQVMGQGNTGELFF. The CDR3 DNA sequence: TGCGCCAGCAGCCAAGTGATGGGACAGGGGAACACCGGGGAGCTGTTTTTT.

This chain connects TRBV7-9 to TRBJ1-1; 7 bases align to TRBD1. The CDR3 runs 13 residues. V was pared by 1 base and J by 8 bases, with 4 bases of the junction left unmatched. The V gene's germline CDR1 is SEHNR and CDR2 FQNEAQ (reference sequence). The chain's CDR3 is CASSLGTGQEAFF. The CDR3 region has the DNA TGTGCCAGCAGCTTAGGGACAGGCCAAGAAGCTTTCTTT.

This clone was seen only once. The chain couples TRBV11-1 to TRBJ1-1, with TRBD1 matching 7 bases. V shed 5 bases and J 4 bases; nucleotides not matched to a gene: 7. This CDR3 is built from 14 residues. The germline V gene encodes CDR1 SGHAT and CDR2 FQDESV (reference sequence). The CDR3 sequence is CASSPGQEGTEAFF. For the CDR3, the DNA is TGTGCCAGCAGCCCAGGACAGGAGGGCACTGAAGCTTTCTTT. The whole variable domain, filled in from reference TRBV11-1 and TRBJ1-1, reads EAEVAQSPRYKITEKSQAVAFWCDPISGHATLYWYRQILGQGPELLVQFQDESVVDDSQLPKDRFSAERLKGVDSTLKIQPAELGDSAMYLCASSPGQEGTEAFFGQGTRLTVV.

This clone has only one observation. The chain has TRBV27 and TRBJ2-4, with a weak D call TRBD2 (5 bases). CDR3 size: 14 residues. V gave up 6 bases and J gave up 6 bases, with 15 bases separating them. Germline CDR1 and CDR2: MNHEY and SMNVEV (reference sequence). CDR3 DNA sequence: TGTGCCAGCAGCCTTGGGGTTGCGGGAAACATTCAGTACTTC. This codes for CASSLGVAGNIQYF.

The chain recombines TRBV28 with TRBJ1-6, with D maybe TRBD1 (5 bases). The CDR3 length is 14 residues. Germline V gene lookup returns CDR1 MDHEN and CDR2 SYDVKM. V lost 4 bases and J 11 bases, leaving 15 bases between the germline ends. CDR3 DNA: TGTGCCAGCAGTTCCCACACGGACAACACACCCCTCCACTTT. It yields the protein CASSSHTDNTPLHF.

J is TRBJ2-1 and V is TRBV7-9; TRBD2 matches 7 bases. Germline V CDR1 and CDR2: SEHNR, FQNEAQ (reference sequence). V trimming: 4 bases; J trimming: 8 bases; junction bases outside the gene matches: 5. The CDR3 totals 13 residues. The CDR3 DNA follows: TGTGCCAGCAGCTCCGGGACTAACTATGAGCAGTTCTTC. Translation gives CASSSGTNYEQFF.

The genes are TRBV28 and TRBJ2-1; 13 nucleotides agree with TRBD2. The CDR3 length is 17 residues. Trimming at V came to 2 bases and at J to 7 bases, leaving 8 bases not matched to a gene. Germline V lookup: CDR1 MDHEN, CDR2 SYDVKM. The CDR3 protein is CASSLVPTSGRVNEQFF. For the CDR3, the DNA is TGTGCCAGCAGTTTAGTCCCTACTAGCGGGAGGGTTAATGAGCAGTTCTTC. The full variable domain, its missing parts supplied by reference TRBV28 and TRBJ2-1, is DVKVTQSSRYLVKRTGEKVFLECVQDMDHENMFWYRQDPGLGLRLIYFSYDVKMKEKGDIPEGYSVSREKKERFSLILESASTNQTSMYLCASSLVPTSGRVNEQFFGPGTRLTVL.

This chain links TRBV11-2 with TRBJ2-1; D is possibly TRBD2 (6 bases). The germline V and J ends were trimmed by 3 bases and 3 bases, with 15 bases remaining between them. The CDR3 totals 16 residues. The germline V gene has CDR1 SGHAT and CDR2 FQNNGV. The chain's CDR3 is CASSFHGSSSYNEQFF. The CDR3 nucleotides read TGTGCCAGCAGCTTTCACGGGAGCTCTAGCTACAATGAGCAGTTCTTC.